A single sample gave rise to the 8 T cell receptor beta chains below, sequenced in a study of blood T cell repertoires in COVID-19. Here immunoSEQ multiplex PCR was the method, and the copy in TCRdb shows in-frame clones only, minus some. The sample shows around 150,000 clones, around 80% of them seen only once. Sequencing used PBMCs or T cells enriched from blood (not recorded which). The origin of the receptors is a woman aged 60-75 years who had recovered from COVID-19.

This clone has just one count. V is TRBV10-2 and J is TRBJ1-6; D gene unclear. The V end lost 4 bases, the J end lost 11 bases, and 9 bases lay between the germline ends. The germline gives CDR1 WSHSY, CDR2 SAAADI. The CDR3 runs 12 residues. The CDR3 DNA reads as TGCGCCAGCAGTGTGGGGAGCCCACCCCTCCACTTT. Amino acid sequence: CASSVGSPPLHF.

This clone was detected many times. The chain uses TRBV5-4 and TRBJ1-5, with D uncertain. From germline, CDR1 is SGHNT and CDR2 YYREEE (reference sequence). V was clipped by 6 bases and J by 1 base, with 17 bases between them. CDR3 length: 16 residues. CDR3 DNA sequence: TGTGCCAGCACCCGAGGGAAGGGCCTGAGCAATCAGCCCCAGCATTTT. This codes for CASTRGKGLSNQPQHF. Supplemented by reference TRBV5-4 and TRBJ1-5, the full variable domain reads ETGVTQSPTHLIKTRGQQVTLRCSSQSGHNTVSWYQQALGQGPQFIFQYYREEENGRGNFPPRFSGLQFPNYSSELNVNALELDDSALYLCASTRGKGLSNQPQHFGDGTRLSIL.

The chain is built from TRBV5-4 and TRBJ2-4; 12 nucleotides match TRBD1. V was pared by 3 bases and J by 6 bases, with 4 bases of the junction left unmatched. The CDR3 has 15 residues. Per germline, CDR1 SGHNT and CDR2 YYREEE (reference sequence). DNA for the CDR3: TGTGCCAGCAGCTGGGGACAGGGGGCTTCAAACATTCAGTACTTC. It yields the protein CASSWGQGASNIQYF.

This clone was detected only a few times. This sequence joins TRBV24-1 and TRBJ1-4; perhaps TRBD1 as D (5 bases). V lost 2 bases to trimming and J lost 7 bases, with 7 bases between them. CDR3 length equals 13 residues. The V gene's germline CDR1 is KGHDR and CDR2 SFDVKD. In DNA form, the CDR3 reads TGTGCCACCAGTGATTCGACAGCTGAAAAACTGTTTTTT. Encoded protein: CATSDSTAEKLFF.

This chain links TRBV7-6 with TRBJ2-1; D is undetermined. V was trimmed by 3 bases and J by 0 bases, leaving 15 bases between them. CDR1 is SGHVS, CDR2 FNYEAQ, per germline. CDR3 length equals 17 residues. CDR3 residues: CASSFILEQSSYNEQFF. The CDR3 region has the DNA TGTGCCAGCAGCTTTATATTGGAACAGAGCTCCTACAATGAGCAGTTCTTC.

V gene TRBV3-1 (or the pseudogene TRBV3-2) combines with J gene TRBJ2-7; TRBD2 might be the D (6 bases). The V and J ends lost 1 base and 5 bases respectively, with 12 bases between them. CDR1 and CDR2 (germline): LGHDT, YNNKEL (reference sequence). This CDR3 comprises 14 residues. The CDR3, as DNA: TGTGCCAGCAGCCAAGGGGGGAGGAGCCACGAGCAGTACTTC. Translation gives CASSQGGRSHEQYF.

This chain links TRBV15 with TRBJ1-4; 9 nucleotides line up with TRBD1. The CDR3 is 17 amino acids. J lost 8 bases, V lost 1 base, and 11 bases had no gene match. Per germline, CDR1 LNHNV and CDR2 YYDKDF (reference sequence). In DNA, the CDR3 is TGTGCCACCAGCAGAGCTGGGTTAACAGGGGGCGGAGAAAAACTGTTTTTT. Translated, it gives CATSRAGLTGGGEKLFF.

This clone has only a few counts. V is TRBV12-3 or TRBV12-4 and J is TRBJ1-6; TRBD1 aligns across 8 bases. V lost 5 bases to trimming and J lost 11 bases; unmatched junction nucleotides: 2. This CDR3 region has 12 residues. CDR3 in DNA: TGTGCCAGCAGTAACAGGGGGACACCCCTCCACTTT. Amino acids: CASSNRGTPLHF.